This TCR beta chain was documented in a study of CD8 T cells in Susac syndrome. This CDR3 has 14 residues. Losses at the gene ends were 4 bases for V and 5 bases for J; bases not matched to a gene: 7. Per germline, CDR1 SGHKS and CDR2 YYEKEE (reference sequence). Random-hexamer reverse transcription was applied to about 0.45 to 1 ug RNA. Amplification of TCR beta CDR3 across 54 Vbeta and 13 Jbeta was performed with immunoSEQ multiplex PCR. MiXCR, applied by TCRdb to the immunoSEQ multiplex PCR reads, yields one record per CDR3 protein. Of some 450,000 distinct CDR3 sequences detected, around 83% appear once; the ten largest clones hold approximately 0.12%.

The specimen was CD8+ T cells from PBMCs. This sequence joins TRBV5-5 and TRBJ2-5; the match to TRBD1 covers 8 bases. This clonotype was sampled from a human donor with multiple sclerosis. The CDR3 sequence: CASSLTGGGETQYF. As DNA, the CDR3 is TGTGCCAGCAGCCTCACAGGGGGTGGGGAGACCCAGTACTTC.